This T cell receptor beta chain is drawn from a study of CD8 T cells in ankylosing spondylitis. On this clonotype: Antigen unknown.

Each CDR3 protein is one row after TCRdb ran MiXCR on the 5' RACE reads. The sample contains roughly 700,000 distinct CDR3 sequences, around 19% of which appear only once. The CDR3 is made up of 13 amino acids. CDR1 is PRHDT and CDR2 is FYEKMQ in the germline V gene (reference sequence). Trimming removed 6 bases from V and 2 bases from J, with 10 bases in between. Overall study findings and caveats: With a CD8+ phenotype, disease-linked clones were relatively rare in peripheral blood. Reportedly, matched ankylosing spondylitis synovial fluid was significantly enriched for disease-linked clones. Ankylosing spondylitis blood appeared to be characterized by a TCR beta motif of roughly eight highly homologous variants.

Sample: blood, either unsorted or a sorted T cell fraction (not recorded which). This chain joins TRBV13 and TRBJ1-2; possible D gene TRBD1, 6 bases. This TCR was recovered from a male donor with ankylosing spondylitis. CDR3 region: CASRQQGNYGYTF. CDR3 in DNA: TGTGCCAGCAGGCAACAGGGAAACTATGGCTACACCTTC.